This entry concerns a single T cell receptor beta chain. A single record per CDR3 protein comes from TCRdb applying MiXCR to the 5' RACE reads. The table has about 430,000 distinct CDR3 sequences, 24% seen once. This entry comes from a study of T-cell memory formation after mild COVID-19. V shed 6 bases, J shed 15 bases, and the junction held 13 bases outside the gene matches. The CDR3 extends over 13 amino acids. The sample was PBMCs or a T cell subset sorted from them (not recorded which). The sequence was obtained from an adult woman who had mild COVID-19 (a few samples of this study predate the infection). Cell type and time point are not known. V gene TRBV12-3 or TRBV12-4 combines with J gene TRBJ2-1, with TRBD1 matching over 8 bases. The CDR3 sequence: CASRLVDRDGPFF. The DNA of the CDR3 is TGTGCCAGCAGGCTAGTGGACAGGGACGGGCCGTTCTTC.